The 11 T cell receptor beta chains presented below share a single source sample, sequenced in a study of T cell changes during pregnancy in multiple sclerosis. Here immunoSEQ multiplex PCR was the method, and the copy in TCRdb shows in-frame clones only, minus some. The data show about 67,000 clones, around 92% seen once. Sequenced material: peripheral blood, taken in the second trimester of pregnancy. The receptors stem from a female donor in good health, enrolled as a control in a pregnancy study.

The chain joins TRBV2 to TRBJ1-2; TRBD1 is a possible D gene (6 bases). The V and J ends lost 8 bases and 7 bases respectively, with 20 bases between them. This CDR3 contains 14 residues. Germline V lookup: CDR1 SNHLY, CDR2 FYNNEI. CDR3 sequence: CASPGGQGLFGYTF. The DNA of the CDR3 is TGTGCCAGCCCGGGGGGGCAGGGACTATTTGGCTACACCTTC.

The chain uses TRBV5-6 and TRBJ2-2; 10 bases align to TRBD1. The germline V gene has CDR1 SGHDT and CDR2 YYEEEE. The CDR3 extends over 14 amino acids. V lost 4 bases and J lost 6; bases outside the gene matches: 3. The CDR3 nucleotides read TGTGCCAGCAGCCCGGGACAGGGGCCCGGGGAGCTGTTTTTT. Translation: CASSPGQGPGELFF.

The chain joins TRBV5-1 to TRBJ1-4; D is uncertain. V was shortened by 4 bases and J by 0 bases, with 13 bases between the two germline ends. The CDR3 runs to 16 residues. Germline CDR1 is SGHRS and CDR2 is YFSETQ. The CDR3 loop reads CASSLYPPATNEKLFF. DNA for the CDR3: TGCGCCAGCAGCCTATATCCACCCGCAACTAATGAAAAACTGTTTTTT.

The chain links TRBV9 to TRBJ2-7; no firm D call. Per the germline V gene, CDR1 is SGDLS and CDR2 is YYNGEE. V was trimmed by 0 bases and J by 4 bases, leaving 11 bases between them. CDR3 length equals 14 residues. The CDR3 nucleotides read TGTGCCAGCAGCGTAGATGTGGAGATATACGAGCAGTACTTC. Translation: CASSVDVEIYEQYF. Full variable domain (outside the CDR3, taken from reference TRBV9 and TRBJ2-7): DSGVTQTPKHLITATGQRVTLRCSPRSGDLSVYWYQQSLDQGLQFLIQYYNGEERAKGNILERFSAQQFPDLHSELNLSSLELGDSALYFCASSVDVEIYEQYFGPGTRLTVT.

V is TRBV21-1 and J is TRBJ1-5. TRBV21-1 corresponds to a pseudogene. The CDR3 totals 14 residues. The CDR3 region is CASTPGRLNQPQHF. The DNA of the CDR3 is TGTGCCAGCACCCCAGGGAGGTTGAATCAGCCCCAGCATTTT.

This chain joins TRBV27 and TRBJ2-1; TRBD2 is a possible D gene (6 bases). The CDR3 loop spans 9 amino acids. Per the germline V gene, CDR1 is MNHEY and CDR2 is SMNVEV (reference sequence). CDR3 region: CSSGWEQFF. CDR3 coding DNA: TGTTCAAGCGGGTGGGAGCAGTTCTTC.

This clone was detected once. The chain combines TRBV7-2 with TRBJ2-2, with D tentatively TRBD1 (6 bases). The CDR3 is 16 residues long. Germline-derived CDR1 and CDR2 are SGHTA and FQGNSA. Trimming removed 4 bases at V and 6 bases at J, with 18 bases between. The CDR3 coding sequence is TGTGCCAGCAGCTCGGCGGAACAGGGTTTGTCCGGGGAGCTGTTTTTT. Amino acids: CASSSAEQGLSGELFF.

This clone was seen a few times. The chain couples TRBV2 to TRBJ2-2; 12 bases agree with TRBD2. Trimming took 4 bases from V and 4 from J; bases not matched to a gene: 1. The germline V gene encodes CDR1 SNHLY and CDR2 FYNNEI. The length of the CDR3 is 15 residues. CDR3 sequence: CASSGLAGATGELFF. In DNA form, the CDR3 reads TGTGCCAGCAGTGGACTAGCGGGAGCCACCGGGGAGCTGTTTTTT.

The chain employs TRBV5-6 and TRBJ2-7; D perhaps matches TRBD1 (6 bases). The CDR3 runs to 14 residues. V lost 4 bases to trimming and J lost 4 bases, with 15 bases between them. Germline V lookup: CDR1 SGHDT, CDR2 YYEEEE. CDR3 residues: CASSPRKDSYEQYF. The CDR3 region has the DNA TGTGCCAGCAGCCCAAGAAAGGACAGTTACGAGCAGTACTTC.

The chain's CDR3 is CASSGLAGGSSTDTQYF. The CDR3 DNA follows: TGTGCCAGCAGTGGACTAGCGGGGGGCTCTAGCACAGATACGCAGTATTTT. The chain combines TRBV6-1 with TRBJ2-3; TRBD2 matches at 13 bases. The CDR3 is made up of 17 amino acids. Trimming took 4 bases from V and 0 from J; bases not matched to a gene: 4. Germline V lookup: CDR1 MNHNS, CDR2 SASEGT.

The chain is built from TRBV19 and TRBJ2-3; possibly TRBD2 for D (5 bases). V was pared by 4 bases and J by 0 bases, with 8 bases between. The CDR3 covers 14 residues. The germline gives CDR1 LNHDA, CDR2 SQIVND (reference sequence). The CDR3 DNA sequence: TGTGCCAGTAGTAACGGGGATAGCACAGATACGCAGTATTTT. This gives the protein CASSNGDSTDTQYF.